The rows below give T cell receptor beta chains drawn from one sample of a study of human T cells and chemical hapten exposure. TCRdb re-analysed the RACE reads in MiXCR, keeping a single row per CDR3 protein. This repertoire shows more than 65,000 distinct CDR3 sequences, about 6.8% found once; its top ten account for roughly 1.4%. This specimen consisted of whole blood, obtained in connection with sensitization to the hapten diphenylcyclopropenone (DPC). Receptor source: a woman aged 25 to 39 with alopecia areata. Some clones in this sample may be carry-over from other donors' samples. Each CDR3 is given with its conserved first and last residue. D genes are given only for firm matches. Some rows have no size entry. The others give once, few or many, or a class for an expanded clone.

CDR3: CASNPFPTTGASQETQYF
DNA: TGTGCCAGCAACCCATTTCCGACGACAGGGGCATCCCAAGAGACCCAGTACTTC
size: many
V: TRBV6-2/TRBV6-3
J: TRBJ2-5
D: TRBD1

CDR3: CASSRKTSGTDTQYF
DNA: TGTGCCAGCAGCAGAAAGACTAGCGGCACAGATACGCAGTATTTT
size: many
V: TRBV5-4
J: TRBJ2-3
D: TRBD2

CDR3: CASSLGYRRGSGGHSDKETQYF
DNA: TGTGCCAGCAGCTTAGGTTACCGCCGCGGTAGCGGGGGCCATTCGGACAAAGAGACCCAGTACTTC
size: many
V: TRBV11-2
J: TRBJ2-5
D: TRBD2

CDR3: CASSQTGWSSPLHF
DNA: TGTGCCAGCAGCCAGACAGGGTGGAGTTCACCCCTCCACTTT
size: -
V: TRBV14
J: TRBJ1-6
D: TRBD1

CDR3: CASSQVQGVGEQFF
DNA: TGTGCCAGCAGCCAAGTCCAGGGGGTAGGTGAGCAGTTCTTC
size: many
V: TRBV14
J: TRBJ2-1
D: TRBD1

CDR3: CSVEVRYNTDSYNEQFF
DNA: TGCAGCGTTGAAGTTCGTTACAACACGGACTCCTACAATGAGCAGTTCTTC
size: many
V: TRBV29-1
J: TRBJ2-1
D: -

CDR3: CASSHRSMTYEQYF
DNA: TGTGCCAGCAGCCACAGGAGTATGACCTACGAGCAGTACTTC
size: few
V: TRBV3-1
J: TRBJ2-7
D: -

CDR3: CASSGGTRRGADTQYF
DNA: TGTGCCAGCAGTGGAGGAACCCGGAGGGGGGCAGATACGCAGTATTTT
size: few
V: TRBV25-1
J: TRBJ2-3
D: -

CDR3: CASSPDGAYGYTF
DNA: TGTGCCAGCTCACCAGACGGAGCCTATGGCTACACCTTC
size: few
V: TRBV18
J: TRBJ1-2
D: -

CDR3: CASSQDLWGRATEAFF
DNA: TGTGCCAGCAGCCAAGATCTTTGGGGGAGGGCCACTGAAGCTTTCTTT
size: many
V: TRBV3-1
J: TRBJ1-1
D: -

CDR3: CASSLALDAGGYTF
DNA: TGTGCCAGCAGCTTAGCGCTGGATGCTGGCGGCTACACCTTC
size: few
V: TRBV7-2
J: TRBJ1-2
D: -

CDR3: CASSYRANTEAFF
DNA: TGCGCCAGCAGCTACCGGGCAAACACTGAAGCTTTCTTT
size: few
V: TRBV5-1
J: TRBJ1-1
D: -

CDR3: CASSSDSGASGETQYF
DNA: TGCGCCAGCAGCTCCGATAGCGGGGCCAGCGGGGAGACCCAGTACTTC
size: many
V: TRBV5-1
J: TRBJ2-5
D: TRBD2

CDR3: CASSLGTGGALADYEQYF
DNA: TGTGCCAGCAGTTTGGGGACAGGGGGCGCATTGGCTGACTACGAGCAGTACTTC
size: many
V: TRBV12-3/TRBV12-4
J: TRBJ2-7
D: TRBD1

CDR3: CSVGQNNEKLFF
DNA: TGCAGCGTTGGTCAGAATAATGAAAAACTGTTTTTT
size: few
V: TRBV29-1
J: TRBJ1-4
D: -

CDR3: CSVLGGHSYEQYF
DNA: TGCAGCGTTTTAGGGGGCCACTCCTACGAGCAGTACTTC
size: few
V: TRBV29-1
J: TRBJ2-7
D: TRBD1

CDR3: CASSSQGALNTGELFF
DNA: TGTGCCAGCAGCTCACAGGGGGCGTTGAACACCGGGGAGCTGTTTTTT
size: many
V: TRBV7-9
J: TRBJ2-2
D: TRBD1

CDR3: CASSQRRGPLYGYTF
DNA: TGTGCCAGTAGTCAAAGGAGGGGACCCCTCTATGGCTACACCTTC
size: few
V: TRBV19
J: TRBJ1-2
D: -

CDR3: CSVEGLRGTEAFF
DNA: TGCAGCGTTGAAGGTCTCAGAGGCACTGAAGCTTTCTTT
size: many
V: TRBV29-1
J: TRBJ1-1
D: -

CDR3: CASSLEVFFFGQGNSPLHF
DNA: TGTGCCAGCAGCTTGGAAGTATTCTTTTTCGGACAGGGTAATTCACCCCTCCACTTT
size: many
V: TRBV5-5
J: TRBJ1-6
D: TRBD1

CDR3: CASSPGPSSYNEQFF
DNA: TGTGCCAGCAGCCCGGGACCCAGCTCCTACAATGAGCAGTTCTTC
size: many
V: TRBV3-1
J: TRBJ2-1
D: -

CDR3: CVTSRDPGKNTGELFF
DNA: TGTGTCACCAGCAGAGATCCTGGAAAGAACACCGGGGAGCTGTTTTTT
size: -
V: TRBV15
J: TRBJ2-2
D: -

CDR3: CASSTWTGGNYGYTF
DNA: TGCGCCAGCAGCACGTGGACAGGGGGGAACTATGGCTACACCTTC
size: -
V: TRBV5-1
J: TRBJ1-2
D: TRBD1

CDR3: CASSADGFSYEQYF
DNA: TGCGCCAGCAGCGCGGACGGATTCTCCTACGAGCAGTACTTC
size: many
V: TRBV5-1
J: TRBJ2-7
D: -

CDR3: CASSLARGWQGASSPLHF
DNA: TGTGCCAGCAGTTTAGCGCGAGGTTGGCAGGGGGCAAGTTCACCCCTCCACTTT
size: many
V: TRBV12-3/TRBV12-4
J: TRBJ1-6
D: TRBD1

CDR3: CSAEAKPGLVPQYF
DNA: TGCAGTGCTGAAGCAAAACCGGGACTAGTCCCCCAGTACTTC
size: many
V: TRBV20-1
J: TRBJ2-5
D: TRBD2

CDR3: CASRPQTGELFF
DNA: TGTGCCAGCAGACCTCAGACCGGGGAGCTGTTTTTT
size: few
V: TRBV6-6
J: TRBJ2-2
D: -

CDR3: CASSKNSYEQYF
DNA: TGTGCCAGCAGTAAAAACTCCTACGAGCAGTACTTC
size: many
V: TRBV2
J: TRBJ2-7
D: -

CDR3: CASSFLLGGTGNEQYF
DNA: TGTGCCAGCAGTTTCCTCCTCGGGGGGACCGGGAACGAGCAGTACTTC
size: many
V: TRBV12-3/TRBV12-4
J: TRBJ2-7
D: TRBD2

CDR3: CASSLARLAGGGEQYF
DNA: TGTGCCAGCAGCTTAGCGCGACTAGCGGGGGGCGGAGAGCAGTACTTC
size: -
V: TRBV7-6
J: TRBJ2-7
D: TRBD2

CDR3: CAVAHKGPYEQYF
DNA: TGTGCCGTAGCCCACAAAGGCCCCTACGAGCAGTACTTC
size: medium-sized
V: TRBV27
J: TRBJ2-7
D: -

CDR3: CASSLSAQGNTEAFF
DNA: TGTGCCAGCAGTTTAAGTGCACAGGGGAACACTGAAGCTTTCTTT
size: many
V: TRBV12-3/TRBV12-4
J: TRBJ1-1
D: -

CDR3: CACHRRTVKGETQYF
DNA: TGTGCCTGCCATCGGAGGACGGTAAAGGGGGAGACCCAGTACTTC
size: many
V: TRBV30
J: TRBJ2-5
D: -

CDR3: CASSLGAGELFF
DNA: TGTGCCAGCAGTTTAGGGGCCGGGGAGCTGTTTTTT
size: many
V: TRBV6-5
J: TRBJ2-2
D: -

CDR3: CASSSDWGNTEAFF
DNA: TGTGCCAGCAGTTCTGATTGGGGGAACACTGAAGCTTTCTTT
size: many
V: TRBV27
J: TRBJ1-1
D: -

CDR3: CASSFHRISGQNMNTEAFF
DNA: TGTGCCAGCAGCTTTCACCGCATATCGGGGCAGAACATGAACACTGAAGCTTTCTTT
size: many
V: TRBV7-9
J: TRBJ1-1
D: -

CDR3: CASSNSREPQETQYF
DNA: TGTGCCAGCAGCAATTCCAGGGAACCCCAAGAGACCCAGTACTTC
size: many
V: TRBV13
J: TRBJ2-5
D: -

CDR3: CASSDRVREQYF
DNA: TGTGCCAGCAGTGACAGGGTTCGCGAGCAGTACTTC
size: many
V: TRBV6-6
J: TRBJ2-7
D: TRBD1

CDR3: CASSPRHDNSPLHF
DNA: TGTGCCAGCTCCCCACGACACGATAATTCACCCCTCCACTTT
size: many
V: TRBV18
J: TRBJ1-6
D: -